This T cell receptor beta chain was obtained from a study of circulating CD8 cells and anti-PD-1 response in melanoma. Study-wide background: About 45% of the 13 patients had prior targeted therapy or immunotherapy; seven did not. Overall study findings and caveats: Only baseline and M1 samples entered the published repertoire comparisons. Clonotype sharing was highest between DPOS and TIGIT subsets. Most experiments lacked replicates.

This CDR3 is built from 13 residues. The germline CDR1 and CDR2 sequences are MNHEY and SMNVEV (reference sequence). V shed 9 bases, J shed 1 base, and the junction held 1 base outside the gene matches. Four subsets defined by PD-1 and/or TIGIT were sorted from live CD3+CD8+TCRalphabeta+ cells. By share, this clonotype ranks as medium-sized. Its antigen is undetermined. TCR libraries were prepared from 15 ng of total RNA with the QIAseq Immune Repertoire TCR panel. Each CDR3 protein is one row after TCRdb ran MiXCR on the reads. The table includes some 710 distinct CDR3 sequences, roughly 9.1% detected once.

The rearrangement uses TRBV27 and TRBJ2-3; TRBD2 matches 10 bases. The sample here was CD8+ T cells from PBMCs, taken at baseline or after one month of anti-PD-1 therapy (not recorded which). This sequence was found in a human donor with melanoma. The CDR3 loop is CASGTSGTDTQYF. The CDR3 DNA follows: TGTGCCAGTGGGACTAGCGGCACAGATACGCAGTATTTT.